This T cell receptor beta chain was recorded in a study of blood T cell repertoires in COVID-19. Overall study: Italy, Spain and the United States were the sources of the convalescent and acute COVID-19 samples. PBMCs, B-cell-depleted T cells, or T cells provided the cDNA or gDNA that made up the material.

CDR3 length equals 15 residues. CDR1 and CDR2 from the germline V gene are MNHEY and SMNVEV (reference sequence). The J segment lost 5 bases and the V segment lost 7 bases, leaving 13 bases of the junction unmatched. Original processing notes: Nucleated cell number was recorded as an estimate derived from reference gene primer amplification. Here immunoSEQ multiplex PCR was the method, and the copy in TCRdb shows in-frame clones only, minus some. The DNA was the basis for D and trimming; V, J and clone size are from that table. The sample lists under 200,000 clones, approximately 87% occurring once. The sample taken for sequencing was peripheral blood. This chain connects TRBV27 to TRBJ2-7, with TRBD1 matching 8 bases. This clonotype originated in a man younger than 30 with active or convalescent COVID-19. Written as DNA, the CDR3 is TGTGCCAGCACCTCCGGGACAGGAGGTCTGGACGAGCAGTACTTC. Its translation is CASTSGTGGLDEQYF.